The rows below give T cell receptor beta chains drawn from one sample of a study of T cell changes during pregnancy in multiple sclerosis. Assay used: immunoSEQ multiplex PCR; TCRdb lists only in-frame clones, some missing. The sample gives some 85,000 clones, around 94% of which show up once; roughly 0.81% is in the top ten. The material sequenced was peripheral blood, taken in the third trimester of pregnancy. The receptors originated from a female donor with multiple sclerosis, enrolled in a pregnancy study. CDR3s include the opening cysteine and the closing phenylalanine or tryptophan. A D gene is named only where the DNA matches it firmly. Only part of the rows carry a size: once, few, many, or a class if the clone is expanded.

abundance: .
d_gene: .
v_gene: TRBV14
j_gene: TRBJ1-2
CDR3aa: CASSPGIYGYTF
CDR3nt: TGTGCCAGCAGCCCGGGGATCTATGGCTACACCTTC

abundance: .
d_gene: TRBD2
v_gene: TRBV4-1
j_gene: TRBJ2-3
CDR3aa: CASSQSPGLAKSTDTQYF
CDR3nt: TGCGCCAGCAGCCAGTCACCGGGACTAGCGAAGAGCACAGATACGCAGTATTTT

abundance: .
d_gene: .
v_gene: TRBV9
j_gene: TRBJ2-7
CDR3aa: CASSVGGDSYEQYF
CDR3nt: TGTGCCAGCAGCGTAGGTGGAGACTCCTACGAGCAGTACTTC

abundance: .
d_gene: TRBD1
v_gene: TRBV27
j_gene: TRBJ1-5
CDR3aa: CASSLRQGAYRNQPQHF
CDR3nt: TGTGCCAGCAGTTTAAGGCAGGGGGCTTATCGCAATCAGCCCCAGCATTTT

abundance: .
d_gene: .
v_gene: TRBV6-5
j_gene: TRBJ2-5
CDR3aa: CASSRAAQETQYF
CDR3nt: TGTGCCAGCAGCCGAGCGGCTCAAGAGACCCAGTACTTC

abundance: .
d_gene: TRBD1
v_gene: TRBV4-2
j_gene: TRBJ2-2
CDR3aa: CASSQWGQGPRTGELFF
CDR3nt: TGTGCCAGCAGCCAATGGGGACAGGGGCCGAGAACCGGGGAGCTGTTTTTT

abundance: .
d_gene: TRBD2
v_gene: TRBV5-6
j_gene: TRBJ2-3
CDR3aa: CASSPASSGRAPDTQYF
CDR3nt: TGTGCCAGCAGCCCTGCTTCTAGCGGGAGGGCCCCAGATACGCAGTATTTT

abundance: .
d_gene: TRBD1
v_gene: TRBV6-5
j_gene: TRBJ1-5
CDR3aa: CASSSGTGVRFWHF
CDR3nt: TGTGCCAGCAGTTCGGGGACAGGTGTCCGTTTTTGGCATTTT

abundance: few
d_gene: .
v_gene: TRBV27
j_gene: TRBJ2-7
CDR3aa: CASRLQGSYEQYF
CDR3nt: TGTGCCAGCAGACTACAGGGTTCCTACGAGCAGTACTTC

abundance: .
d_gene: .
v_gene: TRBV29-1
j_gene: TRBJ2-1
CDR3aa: CSVDGDNEQFF
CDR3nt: TGCAGCGTTGACGGGGATAATGAGCAGTTCTTC

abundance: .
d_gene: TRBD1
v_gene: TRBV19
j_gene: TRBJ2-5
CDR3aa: CASSTGQGRETQYF
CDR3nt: TGTGCCAGTAGCACGGGACAGGGGAGGGAGACCCAGTACTTC

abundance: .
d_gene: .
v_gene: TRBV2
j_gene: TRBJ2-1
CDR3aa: CASSEGGMRNEQFF
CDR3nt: TGTGCCAGCAGTGAGGGGGGTATGCGGAATGAGCAGTTCTTC

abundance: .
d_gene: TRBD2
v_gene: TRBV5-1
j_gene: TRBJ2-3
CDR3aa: CASSLIASGSRSDTQYF
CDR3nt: TGCGCCAGCAGCTTGATCGCTAGCGGGAGTCGATCAGATACGCAGTATTTT

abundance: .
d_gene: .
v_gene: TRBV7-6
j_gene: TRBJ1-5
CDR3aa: CASSQGSNQPQHF
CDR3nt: TGTGCCAGCAGCCAGGGGAGCAATCAGCCCCAGCATTTT

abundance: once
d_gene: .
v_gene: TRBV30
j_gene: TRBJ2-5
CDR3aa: CAWSQWGVGQYF
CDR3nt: TGTGCCTGGAGTCAATGGGGGGTGGGCCAGTACTTC

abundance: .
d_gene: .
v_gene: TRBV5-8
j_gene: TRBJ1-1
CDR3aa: CASSLRRRGTEAFF
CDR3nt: TGTGCCAGCAGCTTGCGACGTAGAGGCACTGAAGCTTTCTTT

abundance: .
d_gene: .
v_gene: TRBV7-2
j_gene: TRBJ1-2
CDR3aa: CASSLGGGRSYGYTF
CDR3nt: TGTGCCAGCAGCTTAGGGGGGGGGCGATCCTATGGCTACACCTTC

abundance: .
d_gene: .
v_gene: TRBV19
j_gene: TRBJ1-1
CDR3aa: CASSIGPGGNTEAFF
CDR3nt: TGTGCCAGTAGTATAGGGCCCGGAGGGAACACTGAAGCTTTCTTT

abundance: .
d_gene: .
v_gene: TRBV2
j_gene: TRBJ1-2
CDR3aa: CATVRHPAYVF
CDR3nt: TGTGCCACCGTCAGACACCCTGCGTATGTCTTC

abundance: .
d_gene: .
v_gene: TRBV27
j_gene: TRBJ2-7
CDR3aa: CASSLVGRPYEQYF
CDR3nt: TGTGCCAGCAGTCTAGTAGGGAGGCCCTACGAGCAGTACTTC

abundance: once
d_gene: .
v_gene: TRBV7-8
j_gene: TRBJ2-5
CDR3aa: CASKRRDTEETQYF
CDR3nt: TGTGCCAGCAAACGTCGGGACACCGAAGAGACCCAGTACTTC

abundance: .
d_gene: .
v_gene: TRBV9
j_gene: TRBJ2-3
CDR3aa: CASSVGLNSRADTQYF
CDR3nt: TGTGCCAGCAGCGTAGGCCTCAATAGCCGTGCAGATACGCAGTATTTT

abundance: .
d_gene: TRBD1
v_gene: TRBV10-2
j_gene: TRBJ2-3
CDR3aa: CASSRNDRGLEAENTDTQYF
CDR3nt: TGCGCCAGCAGTCGAAATGACAGGGGGCTGGAGGCTGAGAACACAGATACGCAGTATTTT

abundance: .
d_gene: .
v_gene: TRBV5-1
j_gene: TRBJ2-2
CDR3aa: CASSLLTRAPLGTGELFF
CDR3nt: TGCGCCAGCAGCTTGCTGACTAGAGCCCCCTTAGGGACCGGGGAGCTGTTTTTT

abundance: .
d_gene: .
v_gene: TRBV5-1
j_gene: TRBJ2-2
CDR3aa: CASSLDPANTGELFF
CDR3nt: TGCGCCAGCAGCTTGGACCCGGCGAACACCGGGGAGCTGTTTTTT

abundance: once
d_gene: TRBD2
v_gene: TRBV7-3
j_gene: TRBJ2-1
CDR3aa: CASSLPTGTSGGGSSYNEQFF
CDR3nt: TGTGCCAGCAGCCTACCCACCGGGACTAGCGGGGGGGGGTCGTCGTACAATGAGCAGTTCTTC

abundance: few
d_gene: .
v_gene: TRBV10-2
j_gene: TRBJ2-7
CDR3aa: CASSESGVGTSSYEQYF
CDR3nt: TGCGCCAGCAGTGAGTCGGGGGTAGGGACTTCCTCCTACGAGCAGTACTTC

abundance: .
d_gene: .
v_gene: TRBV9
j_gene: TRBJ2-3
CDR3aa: CASSGEHGRIDTQYF
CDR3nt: TGTGCCAGCAGCGGGGAACATGGGAGAATCGATACGCAGTATTTT

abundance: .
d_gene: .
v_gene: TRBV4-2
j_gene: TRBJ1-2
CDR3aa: CASSPDGLGYTF
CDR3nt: TGTGCCAGCAGCCCGGACGGACTTGGCTACACCTTC

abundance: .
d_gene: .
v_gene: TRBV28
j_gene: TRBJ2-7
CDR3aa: CASRRMGSSYEQYF
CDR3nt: TGTGCCAGCAGGAGGATGGGGAGCTCCTACGAGCAGTACTTC

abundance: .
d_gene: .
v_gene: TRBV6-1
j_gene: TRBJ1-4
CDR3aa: CASSEGWAATNEKLFF
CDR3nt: TGTGCCAGCAGTGAAGGTTGGGCCGCTACTAATGAAAAACTGTTTTTT

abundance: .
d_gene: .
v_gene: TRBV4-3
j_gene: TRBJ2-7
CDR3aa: CASSRGTDSSYEQYF
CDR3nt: TGCGCCAGCAGCCGAGGGACGGACAGTTCCTACGAGCAGTACTTC

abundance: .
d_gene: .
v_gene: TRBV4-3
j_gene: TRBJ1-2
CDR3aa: CASSQDRGGYGYTF
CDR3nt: TGCGCCAGCAGCCAAGACAGGGGCGGCTATGGCTACACCTTC

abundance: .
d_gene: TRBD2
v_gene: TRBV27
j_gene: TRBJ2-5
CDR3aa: CASSLRGGPSRETQYF
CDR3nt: TGTGCCAGCAGTTTACGGGGGGGACCTTCCCGAGAGACCCAGTACTTC

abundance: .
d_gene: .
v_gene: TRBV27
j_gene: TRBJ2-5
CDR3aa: CASSQADTLQETQYF
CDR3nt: TGTGCCAGCAGTCAGGCGGACACCCTTCAAGAGACCCAGTACTTC

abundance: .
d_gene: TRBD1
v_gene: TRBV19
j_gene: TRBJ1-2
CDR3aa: CASTDRGSGGYTF
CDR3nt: TGTGCCAGTACCGACAGGGGCTCAGGTGGCTACACCTTC

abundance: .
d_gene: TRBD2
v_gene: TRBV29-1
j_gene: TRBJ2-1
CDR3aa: CSVIWSRLAVTFTSSYNEQFF
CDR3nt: TGCAGCGTCATTTGGTCCCGGCTAGCGGTAACCTTCACGAGCTCCTACAATGAGCAGTTCTTC

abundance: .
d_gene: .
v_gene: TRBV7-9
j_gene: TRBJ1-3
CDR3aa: CASSLGDSFGNTIYF
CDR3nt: TGTGCCAGCAGCCTAGGTGACAGTTTTGGAAACACCATATATTTT

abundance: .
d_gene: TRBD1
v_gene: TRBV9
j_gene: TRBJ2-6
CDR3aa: CASSADRGQSSGANVLTF
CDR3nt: TGTGCCAGCAGCGCCGACAGGGGTCAGAGCTCTGGGGCCAACGTCCTGACTTTC

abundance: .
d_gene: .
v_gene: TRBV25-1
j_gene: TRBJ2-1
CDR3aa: CASSELRGRENHNEQFF
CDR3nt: TGTGCCAGCAGTGAATTGCGGGGCAGGGAGAATCACAATGAGCAGTTCTTC

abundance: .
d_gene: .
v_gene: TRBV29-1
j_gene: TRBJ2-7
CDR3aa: CSVGAPRGAPYEQYF
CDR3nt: TGCAGCGTTGGGGCTCCCAGGGGCGCGCCCTACGAGCAGTACTTC

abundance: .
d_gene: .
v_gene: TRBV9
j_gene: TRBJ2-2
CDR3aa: CASSPYTGELFF
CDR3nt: TGTGCCAGCAGCCCTTACACCGGGGAGCTGTTTTTT

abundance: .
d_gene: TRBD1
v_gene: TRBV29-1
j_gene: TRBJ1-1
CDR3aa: CSVVPGQGWTEAFF
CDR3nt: TGCAGCGTTGTCCCTGGACAGGGTTGGACTGAAGCTTTCTTT